These T cell receptor beta chains were read from a single sample in a study of follicular helper T cells after annual influenza vaccination. TCRdb's copy holds only in-frame clones and misses some; the assay was immunoSEQ multiplex PCR. The profile shows thousands of clones, more than 65% of them singletons. This sample comprised CXCR5+ CD38- circulating T follicular helper cells from blood, obtained on the day of influenza vaccination. All receptors come from an adult who received the influenza vaccine. Both conserved end residues are part of each CDR3. Fields, in order: V gene, J gene, D gene, CDR3 protein. A D gene is named only where the DNA matches it firmly.

>TRBV4-2|TRBJ2-3|TRBD1
CASSQTSTGGLTDTQYF
>TRBV19|TRBJ2-7|.
CASGASYEQYF
>TRBV29-1|TRBJ1-3|.
CSVEPGSGGNTIYF
>TRBV7-9|TRBJ1-2|.
CASSLADTFYYGYTF
>TRBV6-5|TRBJ1-6|.
CASSLQGPNNSPLHF
>TRBV9|TRBJ1-4|.
CASSVGLGATNEKLFF
>TRBV11-3|TRBJ1-1|.
CASSLMRDTEAFF
>TRBV14|TRBJ2-5|.
CASSSYNLEETQYF
>TRBV6-1|TRBJ2-4|TRBD1
CASSAGQGGKNIQYF
>TRBV9|TRBJ1-2|.
CASSVQAGRRGYTF